This T cell receptor (beta chain) stems from a study of T cells in Graves' hyperthyroidism and ophthalmopathy. Study-level background: Initial diagnosis, before any treatment, was when peripheral blood was collected.

Active moderate-to-severe ophthalmopathy, Clinical Activity Score at least 3, NOSPECS at least 4, under 3 months' duration. This CDR3 spans 14 amino acids. The germline CDR1 and CDR2 sequences are MDHEN and SYDVKM. Trimming removed 10 bases from V and 8 bases from J; junction bases left unmatched: 8. Many counts were recorded for this clonotype. TCR beta CDR3 regions were amplified from RNA transcripts. Primed by the HTBI set, a first-round RT-PCR was run on the TCR CDR3. TCRdb re-derived calls from the multiplex PCR reads in MiXCR, one entry per CDR3 protein. The table records fewer than 500,000 distinct CDR3 sequences, about 15% of them present only once.

The TCR originated in a woman in her thirties with Graves' ophthalmopathy. V gene TRBV28 combines with J gene TRBJ2-1; TRBD2 matches 13 bases. Sequencing was carried out using blood. CDR3 in DNA: TGTGCCACCAAACTAGCGGGGGGGCCCTATGAGCAGTTCTTC. It is translated as CATKLAGGPYEQFF.